Below, one TCR beta chain is given with its context. Germline V CDR1 and CDR2: MDHEN, SYDVKM. Between the trimmed V and J ends, which lost 5 bases and 5 bases, there was a span of 9 bases. The CDR3 totals 12 residues. Per the original data handling: Filtering was not the same, since immunoSEQ gave junction-only sequences without quality scores. The data were produced by immunoSEQ multiplex PCR, yet TCRdb's version contains in-frame clones alone and is incomplete. V and J calls and clone size come straight from that table; D and trimming were deduced from the DNA. The profile covers more than 150,000 clones, with 80% to 95% appearing a single time and roughly 0.07% taken by the ten largest. The data stem from a study of shared clonotypes between healthy human individuals. Across the study: Each donor's CD8 memory used one plate, CD8 naive two, each CD4 subset three.

The receptor's source is a woman aged 30 to 39 in good health. Material for sequencing was naive CD4+ T cells sorted from blood. Subset given: CD45RA+ positively selected. The chain couples TRBV28 to TRBJ1-2, with unresolved D. CDR3 sequence: CASSPDGYGYTF. The DNA of the CDR3 is TGTGCCAGCAGTCCGGACGGTTATGGCTACACCTTC.